Listed below are T cell receptor beta chains from one sample, sequenced in a study of OX40 agonist ivuxolimab in advanced cancers. Here immunoSEQ multiplex PCR was the method, and the copy in TCRdb shows in-frame clones only, minus some. The sample lists around 39,000 clones; approximately 80% were seen once. Material: CD4+ or CD8+ T cells sorted from blood, obtained in a trial of the OX40 agonist ivuxolimab. These receptors originate from an adult with an advanced solid tumor such as melanoma, head and neck, liver or kidney cancer. Each CDR3 is given with its conserved first and last residue. The order of the fields is D gene, J gene, clone size, V gene, CDR3 protein, CDR3 DNA. D genes are given only for firm matches. Clone size is shown for a subset of rows, as once, few, many or a class of expanded clone.

>.|TRBJ2-6|.|TRBV27
CASSWASGANVLTF
TGTGCCAGCAGTTGGGCGTCTGGGGCCAACGTCCTGACTTTC
>.|TRBJ1-4|.|TRBV19
CASRRLRGGWATNEKLFF
TGTGCCAGTCGGCGTTTACGGGGTGGTTGGGCAACTAATGAAAAACTGTTTTTT
>TRBD1|TRBJ1-1|.|TRBV6-5
CASSKRAGGTEAFF
TGTGCCAGCAGCAAAAGAGCAGGGGGCACTGAAGCTTTCTTT
>TRBD2|TRBJ2-1|.|TRBV19
CASSMYSGGVNEQFF
TGTGCCAGTAGTATGTACAGCGGGGGCGTCAATGAGCAGTTCTTC
>.|TRBJ1-2|few|TRBV2
CASSTREPRGYTF
TGTGCCAGCAGTACCCGGGAGCCGAGGGGCTACACCTTC
>.|TRBJ1-1|.|TRBV5-8
CASRLKTITRNTEAFF
TGTGCCAGCAGGTTGAAGACTATCACGAGGAACACTGAAGCTTTCTTT
>.|TRBJ1-5|few|TRBV6-5
CASSYRSNQPQHF
TGTGCCAGCAGTTACCGTAGCAATCAGCCCCAGCATTTT
>TRBD1|TRBJ2-2|.|TRBV13
CASSPSRQGARTGELFF
TGTGCCAGCAGCCCTTCCCGACAGGGGGCAAGGACCGGGGAGCTGTTTTTT
>.|TRBJ1-1|.|TRBV29-1
CSVLSAGTEAFF
TGCAGCGTGCTGAGCGCGGGCACTGAAGCTTTCTTT
>TRBD1|TRBJ2-7|few|TRBV5-5
CASSRPQGQSSYEQYF
TGTGCCAGCAGCCGCCCCCAGGGACAGTCCTCCTACGAGCAGTACTTC
>.|TRBJ2-7|.|TRBV2
CASSGMQEQYF
TGTGCCAGCAGTGGAATGCAGGAGCAGTACTTC
>.|TRBJ2-2|.|TRBV23-1
CASSHPHETVYSYEGRTGELFF
TGCGCCAGCAGTCACCCCCACGAGACAGTGTATTCATATGAGGGGCGAACCGGGGAGCTGTTTTTT
>.|TRBJ1-1|.|TRBV6-5
CASTREMNTEAFF
TGTGCCAGCACACGGGAAATGAACACTGAAGCTTTCTTT
>.|TRBJ1-2|.|TRBV5-1
CASRDLRNGYTF
TGCGCCAGCAGAGACCTCAGGAATGGCTACACCTTC
>.|TRBJ2-7|.|TRBV6-5
CASSIREDEQYF
TGTGCCAGCAGTATCAGGGAGGACGAGCAGTACTTC
>.|TRBJ1-3|.|TRBV30
CAWSVSARDTIYF
TGTGCCTGGAGTGTGTCAGCTCGGGACACCATATATTTT
>TRBD2|TRBJ2-3|.|TRBV7-9
CASSPKRASGGASHTQYF
TGTGCCAGCAGCCCTAAGCGGGCTAGCGGGGGGGCTTCCCATACGCAGTATTTT
>.|TRBJ1-2|.|TRBV6-6
CASTPGNYGYTF
TGTGCCAGCACCCCAGGGAACTATGGCTACACCTTC
>TRBD1|TRBJ2-7|.|TRBV7-8
CASSLRQGLYEQYF
TGTGCCAGCAGCTTAAGACAGGGCCTCTACGAGCAGTACTTC
>TRBD1|TRBJ1-1|.|TRBV27
CASSLSISGTGVTEAFF
TGTGCCAGCAGTTTATCGATATCTGGGACAGGGGTCACTGAAGCTTTCTTT
>.|TRBJ1-1|.|TRBV4-1
CASAPAGHAEAFF
TGCGCCAGCGCACCCGCCGGCCACGCTGAAGCTTTCTTT
>.|TRBJ1-4|once|TRBV10-3
CAISPVATNEKLFF
TGTGCCATCAGTCCCGTTGCAACTAATGAAAAACTGTTTTTT
>.|TRBJ2-7|.|TRBV27
CASRRPGQRIYEQYF
TGTGCCAGCAGACGCCCCGGACAGCGCATATACGAGCAGTACTTC
>TRBD1|TRBJ2-4|medium-sized|TRBV7-9
CASSHGSTGGESEFQYF
TGTGCCAGCAGTCACGGATCAACAGGGGGCGAATCGGAATTTCAGTACTTC
>.|TRBJ1-2|few|TRBV6-1
CASSFTGLEGYTF
TGTGCCAGCAGTTTCACAGGTCTGGAGGGCTACACCTTC
>TRBD1|TRBJ2-5|.|TRBV18
CASSPRVAGGEETQYF
TGTGCCAGCTCACCGAGAGTGGCAGGGGGCGAAGAGACCCAGTACTTC
>.|TRBJ1-4|.|TRBV9
CASSVTLNPTNEKLFF
TGTGCCAGCAGCGTGACCTTGAACCCAACTAATGAAAAACTGTTTTTT
>.|TRBJ1-5|.|TRBV6-7
CASSLTTVDQPQHF
TGTGCCAGCAGTCTCACGACGGTCGATCAGCCCCAGCATTTT
>TRBD2|TRBJ2-5|.|TRBV5-1
CASSLSAGGYQETQYF
TGCGCCAGCAGCTTGTCAGCGGGGGGTTACCAAGAGACCCAGTACTTC
>TRBD2|TRBJ2-4|.|TRBV30
CAWSAYGGDIQYF
TGTGCCTGGAGTGCATACGGGGGGGACATTCAGTACTTC
>.|TRBJ2-3|.|TRBV27
CASGPQWPHHTTDTQYF
TGTGCCAGCGGCCCTCAGTGGCCTCACCACACCACAGATACGCAGTATTTT
>.|TRBJ2-1|.|TRBV2
CASRQSGTYNEQFF
TGTGCCAGTCGGCAGTCAGGAACCTACAATGAGCAGTTCTTC
>.|TRBJ2-7|.|TRBV2
CASTQTSTGEQYF
TGTGCCAGCACCCAGACTTCCACGGGCGAGCAGTACTTC
>.|TRBJ1-1|.|TRBV7-9
CASSSIWNTEAFF
TGTGCCAGCAGCTCGATCTGGAACACTGAAGCTTTCTTT
>.|TRBJ2-7|.|TRBV6-5
CASSYKSQGEQYF
TGTGCCAGCAGTTACAAGTCCCAGGGTGAGCAGTACTTC
>.|TRBJ2-7|.|TRBV6-5
CASSLANRVEQYF
TGTGCCAGCAGCCTTGCCAACAGGGTCGAGCAGTACTTC
>TRBD2|TRBJ2-1|.|TRBV28
CASSSQGVAGGRHEQFF
TGTGCCAGCAGCTCCCAAGGGGTAGCGGGGGGACGGCATGAGCAGTTCTTC